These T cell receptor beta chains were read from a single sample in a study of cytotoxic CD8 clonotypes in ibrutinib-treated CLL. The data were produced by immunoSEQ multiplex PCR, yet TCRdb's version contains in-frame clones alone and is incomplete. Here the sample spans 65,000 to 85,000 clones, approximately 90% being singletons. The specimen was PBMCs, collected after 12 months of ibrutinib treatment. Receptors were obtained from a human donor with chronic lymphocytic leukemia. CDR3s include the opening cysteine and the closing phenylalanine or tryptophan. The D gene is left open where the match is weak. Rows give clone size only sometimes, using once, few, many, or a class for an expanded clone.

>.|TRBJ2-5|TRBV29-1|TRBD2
TGCAGCGTGATCCTTCCTAGCGGGGACCAAGAGACCCAGTACTTC
CSVILPSGDQETQYF
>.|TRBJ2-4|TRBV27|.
TGTGCCAGCATCAAACCTGGGGCGGGCGAGGGCCGATACTTC
CASIKPGAGEGRYF
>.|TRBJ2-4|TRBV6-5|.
TGTGCCAGCAGTTACGAAGGGGCCAAAAACATTCAGTACTTC
CASSYEGAKNIQYF
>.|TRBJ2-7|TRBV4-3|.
TGCGCCAGCAGCCAAGACCTAGCGCGAGATTTGATCTCCTACGAGCAGTACTTC
CASSQDLARDLISYEQYF
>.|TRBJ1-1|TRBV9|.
TGTGCCAGCAGCGTAGTCGGGGGGAACACTGAAGCTTTCTTT
CASSVVGGNTEAFF
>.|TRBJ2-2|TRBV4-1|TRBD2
TGCGCCAGCAGCCAGGTCCCTAGCGGGACCACCGGGGAGCTGTTTTTT
CASSQVPSGTTGELFF
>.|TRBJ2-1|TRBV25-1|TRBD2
TGTGCCAGCAGTGCGACAGCGGGAGGACTCCACAATGAGCAGTTCTTC
CASSATAGGLHNEQFF
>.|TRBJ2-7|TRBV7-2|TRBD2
TGTGCCAGCAGCTATAGCGGGAGTTACGAGCAGTACTTC
CASSYSGSYEQYF
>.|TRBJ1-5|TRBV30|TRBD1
TGTGCCTGGAGTAAAGACAGGGGGTATCAGCCCCAGCATTTT
CAWSKDRGYQPQHF
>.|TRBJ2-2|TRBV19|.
TGTGCCAGTAGTCAAAGCAGCCTCGGGGAGCTGTTTTTT
CASSQSSLGELFF
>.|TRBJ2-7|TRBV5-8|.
TGTGCCAGCAGCTTTGCCTTATCGTGGAGCGAGCAGTACTTC
CASSFALSWSEQYF
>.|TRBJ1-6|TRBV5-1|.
TGCGCCAGCAGCTTGCAGTCGGGCGGAGATAATTCACCCCTCCACTTT
CASSLQSGGDNSPLHF
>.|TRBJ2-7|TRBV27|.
TGTGCCAGCAGTTTACTTAGCGGATACGAGCAGTACTTC
CASSLLSGYEQYF
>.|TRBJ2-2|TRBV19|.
TGTGCCAGTAGTACCGGATTGAACACCGGGGAGCTGTTTTTT
CASSTGLNTGELFF
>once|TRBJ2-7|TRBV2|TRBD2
TGTGCCAGCAGGGAAAGACTAGCTGGCCCCTACGAGCAGTACTTC
CASRERLAGPYEQYF
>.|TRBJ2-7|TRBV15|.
TGTGCCACCAGCACTCAGGGGTACGAGCAGTACTTC
CATSTQGYEQYF
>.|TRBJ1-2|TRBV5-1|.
TGCGCCAGCAGCTTGGTTGGGCAGGGGAGGAACTATGGCTACACCTTC
CASSLVGQGRNYGYTF
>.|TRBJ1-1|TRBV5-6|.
TGTGCCAGCAGCCAGGCGGGGAGGAGGTGGACTGAAGCTTTCTTT
CASSQAGRRWTEAFF
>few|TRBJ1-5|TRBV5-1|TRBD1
TGCGCCAGCAGCTTGGACAGGGGTAGCAATCAGCCCCAGCATTTT
CASSLDRGSNQPQHF
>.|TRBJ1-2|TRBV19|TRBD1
TGTGCCACCCTCGGACAGGAACTTCCATCTAACTATGGCTACACCTTC
CATLGQELPSNYGYTF
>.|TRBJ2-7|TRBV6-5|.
TGTGCCAGCGTCGGGGCGGCCTCCTACGAGCAGTACTTC
CASVGAASYEQYF
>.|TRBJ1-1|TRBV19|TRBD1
TGTGCCAGTAGTGCCCGACAGGGGTTGAACACTGAAGCTTTCTTT
CASSARQGLNTEAFF
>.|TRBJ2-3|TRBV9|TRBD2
TGTGCCAGCAGCTCCCGCCCCATGACTAGCGGTGTCACAGATACGCAGTATTTT
CASSSRPMTSGVTDTQYF
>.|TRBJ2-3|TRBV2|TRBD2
TGTGCCAGTACCCGGACTAGCGGCACAGATACGCAGTATTTT
CASTRTSGTDTQYF
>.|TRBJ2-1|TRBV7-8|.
TGTGCCAGCAGCACCCGACCCCAAGGGAACAATGAGCAGTTCTTC
CASSTRPQGNNEQFF
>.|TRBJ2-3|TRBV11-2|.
TGTGCCAGCAGCCCCTCCTGGGGGGGCTGGGGCCTCCATTTT
CASSPSWGGWGLHF
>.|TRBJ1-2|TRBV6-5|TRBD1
TGTGCCAGCAGTACCCTACAGGGGGATCCCTATGGCTACACCTTC
CASSTLQGDPYGYTF
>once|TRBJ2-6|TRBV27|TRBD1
TGTGCCAGCAGTTTCCTCAGGGGGTCCGGGGCCAACGTCCTGACTTTC
CASSFLRGSGANVLTF
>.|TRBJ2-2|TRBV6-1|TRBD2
TGTGCCAGCAGTGAAGCGGTTCTAGCGGGAGCCGGGGAGCTGTTTTTT
CASSEAVLAGAGELFF
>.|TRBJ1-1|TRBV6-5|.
TGTGCCAGCACTTTACGGAGAGATTTGAACACTGAAGCTTTCTTT
CASTLRRDLNTEAFF
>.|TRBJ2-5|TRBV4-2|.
TGTGCCAGCAGCCAAAACCCGCTTGGCGAGACCCAGTACTTC
CASSQNPLGETQYF
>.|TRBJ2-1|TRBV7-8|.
TGTGCCAGCAGGAGGGGGCGGGAGAGGATCCATGAGCAGTTCTTC
CASRRGRERIHEQFF
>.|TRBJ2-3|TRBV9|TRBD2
TGTGCCAGCAGCGTAGAAGCGGGAGGGCTTCCAGATACGCAGTATTTT
CASSVEAGGLPDTQYF
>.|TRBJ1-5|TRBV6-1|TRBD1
TGTGCCAGCAGTGAAGCAGGGACAGCCACCAATCAGCCCCAGCATTTT
CASSEAGTATNQPQHF
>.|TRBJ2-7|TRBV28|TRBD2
TGTGCCAGCAGCGTCGTAAGCGGGAGTAGGTACGAGCAGTACTTC
CASSVVSGSRYEQYF
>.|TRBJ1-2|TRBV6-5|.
TGTGCCAGCAGTTACTCGAGTACGGCTAACTATGGCTACACCTTC
CASSYSSTANYGYTF
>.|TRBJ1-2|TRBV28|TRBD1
TGTGCCAGCAGTTTCCCCTCGGGACAGGGGGTGGGTGGCTACACCTTC
CASSFPSGQGVGGYTF
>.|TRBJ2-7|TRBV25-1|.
TGTGCCAGCAGGAGCAGTCGGGGCCCCACCAGTCCCTACGAGCAGTACTTC
CASRSSRGPTSPYEQYF
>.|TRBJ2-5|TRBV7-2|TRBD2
TGTGCCAGCAGCGCCCCGTATGGGGCTAGCGGGCTTTTTGGGGAGACCCAGTACTTC
CASSAPYGASGLFGETQYF